Here is one T cell receptor (beta chain) with its context. Authors' data handling: Estimates of nucleated cell counts were drawn from the amplification of reference gene primers. Produced via immunoSEQ multiplex PCR; TCRdb's table is partial and in-frame only. V and J calls plus clone size are reproduced from that table; the DNA served to infer D and trimming. Here the sample spans tens of thousands of clones, around 78% being singletons. These data come from a study of blood T cell repertoires in COVID-19. Study overall: Some COVID-19 samples were acute and others convalescent; all came from the United States, Italy and Spain. T cells, B-cell-depleted T cells, or PBMCs provided the cDNA or gDNA that served as material.

Trimming removed 5 bases at V and 0 bases at J, with 13 bases between. Germline-derived CDR1 and CDR2 are SGHVS and FQNEAQ. The CDR3 runs 16 residues. The rearrangement links TRBV7-8 to TRBJ2-2, with a weak D call TRBD1 (5 bases). The source is a human donor in a cohort sampled during active COVID-19. Material: peripheral blood. The CDR3 sequence: CASSREDKPNTGELFF. DNA of the CDR3: TGTGCCAGCAGCAGAGAGGACAAGCCGAACACCGGGGAGCTGTTTTTT.